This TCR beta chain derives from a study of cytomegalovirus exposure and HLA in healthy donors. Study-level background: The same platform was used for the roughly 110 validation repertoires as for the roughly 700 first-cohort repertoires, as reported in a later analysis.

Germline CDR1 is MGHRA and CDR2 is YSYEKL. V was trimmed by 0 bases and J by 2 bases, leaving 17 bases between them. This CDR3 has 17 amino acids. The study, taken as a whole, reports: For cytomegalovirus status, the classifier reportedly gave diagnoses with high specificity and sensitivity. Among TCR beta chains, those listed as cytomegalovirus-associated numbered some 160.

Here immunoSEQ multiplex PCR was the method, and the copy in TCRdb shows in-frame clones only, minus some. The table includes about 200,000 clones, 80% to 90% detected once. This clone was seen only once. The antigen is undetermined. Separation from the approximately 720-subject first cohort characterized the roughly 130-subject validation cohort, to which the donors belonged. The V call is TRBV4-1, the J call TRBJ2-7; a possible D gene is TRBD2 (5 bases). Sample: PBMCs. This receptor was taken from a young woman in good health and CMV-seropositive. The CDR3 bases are TGCGCCAGCAGCCAAGATCTTGGACGGGGAGTCACCTACGAGCAGTACTTC. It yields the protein CASSQDLGRGVTYEQYF.